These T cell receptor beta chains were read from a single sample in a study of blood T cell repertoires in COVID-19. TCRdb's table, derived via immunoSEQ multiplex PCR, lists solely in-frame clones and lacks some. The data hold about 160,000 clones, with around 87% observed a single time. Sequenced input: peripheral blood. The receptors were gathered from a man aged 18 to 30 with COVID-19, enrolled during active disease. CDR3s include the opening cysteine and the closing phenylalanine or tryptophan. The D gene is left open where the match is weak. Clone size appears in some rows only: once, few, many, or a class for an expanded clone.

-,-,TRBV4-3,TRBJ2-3,CASSQEAMDRGPTDTQYF,TGCGCCAGCAGCCAAGAAGCAATGGACAGAGGGCCCACAGATACGCAGTATTTT
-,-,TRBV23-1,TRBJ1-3,CASSPPWPFSGNTIYF,TGCGCCAGCAGCCCTCCGTGGCCCTTCTCTGGAAACACCATATATTTT
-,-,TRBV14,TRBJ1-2,CASSQGGLWSNYGYTF,TGTGCCAGCAGCCAGGGGGGTTTGTGGTCTAACTATGGCTACACCTTC
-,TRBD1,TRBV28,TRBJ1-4,CASMNRDRVCF,TGTGCCAGTATGAATCGGGACAGGGTTTGTTTC
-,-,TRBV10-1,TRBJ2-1,CASSEASFGVRREQFF,TGCGCCAGCAGTGAAGCTTCGTTCGGGGTAAGGCGTGAGCAGTTCTTC
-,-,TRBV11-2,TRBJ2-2,CASSLLRPTNTGELFF,TGTGCCAGCAGCTTACTGAGGCCCACGAACACCGGGGAGCTGTTTTTT
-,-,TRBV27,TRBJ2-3,CASSFGVVGTDTQYF,TGTGCCAGCAGTTTCGGGGTCGTCGGCACAGATACGCAGTATTTT
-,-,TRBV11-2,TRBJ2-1,CASSTRGSSYNEQFF,TGTGCCAGCAGCACAAGGGGCAGCTCCTACAATGAGCAGTTCTTC
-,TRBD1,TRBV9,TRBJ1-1,CASSGREQGAGGTEAFF,TGTGCCAGCAGCGGGCGAGAACAGGGGGCCGGAGGGACTGAAGCTTTCTTT
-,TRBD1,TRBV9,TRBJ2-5,CASSPLGQGYETQYF,TGTGCCAGCAGCCCCCTCGGACAGGGCTACGAGACCCAGTACTTC
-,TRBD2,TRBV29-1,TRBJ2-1,CSVDSPGGPDNEQFF,TGCAGCGTTGATTCCCCGGGAGGGCCCGACAATGAGCAGTTCTTC
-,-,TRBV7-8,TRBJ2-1,CASSLGIWDSPNEQFF,TGTGCCAGCAGCTTAGGGATCTGGGACTCGCCCAATGAGCAGTTCTTC
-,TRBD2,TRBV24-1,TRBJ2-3,CATSDLARAGRPDTQYF,TGTGCCACCAGTGATTTGGCTCGAGCGGGAAGGCCAGATACGCAGTATTTT
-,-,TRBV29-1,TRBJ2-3,CSVEDQGRTDTQYF,TGCAGCGTTGAAGACCAGGGGCGAACAGATACGCAGTATTTT
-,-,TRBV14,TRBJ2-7,CASSQGKASYEQYF,TGTGCCAGCAGCCAAGGGAAAGCTAGCTACGAGCAGTACTTC
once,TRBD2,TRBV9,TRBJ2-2,CASSVNHLEGGRVNTGELFF,TGTGCCAGCAGCGTAAACCACTTGGAGGGAGGGCGGGTGAACACCGGGGAGCTGTTTTTT
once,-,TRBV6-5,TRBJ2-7,CASSYSWAYEQYF,TGTGCCAGCAGTTACTCGTGGGCTTACGAGCAGTACTTC
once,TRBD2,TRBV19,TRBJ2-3,CASSSWGLAAQDTQYF,TGTGCCAGTAGTAGTTGGGGACTAGCGGCTCAAGATACGCAGTATTTT
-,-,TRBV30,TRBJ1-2,CAGRGYGYTF,TGTGCCGGCCGGGGATACGGCTACACCTTC
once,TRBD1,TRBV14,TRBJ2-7,CASSRWPGQGTYEQYF,TGTGCCAGCAGCCGTTGGCCGGGACAGGGCACCTACGAGCAGTACTTC
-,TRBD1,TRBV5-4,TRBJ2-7,CASSLLDRGSYEQYF,TGTGCCAGCAGCTTGTTAGACAGGGGCTCCTACGAGCAGTACTTC
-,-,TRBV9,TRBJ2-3,CASSVSGRDSTDTQYF,TGTGCCAGCAGCGTATCGGGCAGGGACTCCACAGATACGCAGTATTTT
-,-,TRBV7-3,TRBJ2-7,CASSIGLPYEQYF,TGTGCCAGCAGCATAGGACTACCCTACGAGCAGTACTTC
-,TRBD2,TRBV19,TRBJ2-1,CASSIISGSSYNEQFF,TGTGCCAGTAGTATCATTAGCGGGAGCTCCTACAATGAGCAGTTCTTC
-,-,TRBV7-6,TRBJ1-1,CASSLAPTTNTEAFF,TGTGCCAGCAGCTTAGCTCCGACTACGAACACTGAAGCTTTCTTT
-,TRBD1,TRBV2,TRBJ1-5,CASSERRGQGAGNQPQHF,TGTGCCAGCAGTGAACGGCGGGGACAGGGGGCAGGGAATCAGCCCCAGCATTTT
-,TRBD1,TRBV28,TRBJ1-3,CASRQTGTLNTIYF,TGTGCCAGCAGGCAGACAGGGACTTTAAACACCATATATTTT
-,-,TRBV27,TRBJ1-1,CASSLGRNTEAFF,TGTGCCAGCAGTTTGGGGAGGAACACTGAAGCTTTCTTT
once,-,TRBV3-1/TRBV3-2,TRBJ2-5,CASSHRRTQYF,TGTGCCAGCAGCCACAGAAGGACCCAGTACTTC
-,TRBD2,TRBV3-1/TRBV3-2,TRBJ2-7,CASSSPQRGTYEQYF,TGTGCCAGCAGCTCCCCCCAGCGGGGGACCTACGAGCAGTACTTC
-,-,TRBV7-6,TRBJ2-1,CASSQAGASYNEQFF,TGTGCCAGCAGCCAAGCAGGGGCTTCCTACAATGAGCAGTTCTTC
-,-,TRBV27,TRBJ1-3,CASSSGLGSGNTIYF,TGTGCCAGCAGCTCAGGGTTAGGCTCTGGAAACACCATATATTTT
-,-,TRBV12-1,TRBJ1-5,CASSTRDRGRGSNQPQHF,TGTGCCAGCAGCACCCGGGACAGGGGGCGCGGGAGCAATCAGCCCCAGCATTTT
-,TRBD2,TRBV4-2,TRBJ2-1,CASSQLAGGYNEQFF,TGTGCCAGCAGCCAACTAGCGGGAGGGTACAATGAGCAGTTCTTC
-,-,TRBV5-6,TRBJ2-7,CASSLLTGAYEQYF,TGTGCCAGCAGCTTGTTGACAGGAGCCTACGAGCAGTACTTC
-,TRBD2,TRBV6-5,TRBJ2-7,CASSYSGRGFSYEQYF,TGTGCCAGCAGTTACTCGGGGAGGGGATTTTCCTACGAGCAGTACTTC
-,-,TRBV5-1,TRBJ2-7,CASHRDSSPYEQYF,TGCGCCAGCCACCGGGACTCATCCCCCTACGAGCAGTACTTC
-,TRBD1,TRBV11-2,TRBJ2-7,CASSLGPGQYYEQYF,TGTGCCAGCAGCTTAGGCCCGGGACAGTACTACGAGCAGTACTTC
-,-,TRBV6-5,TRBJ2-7,CASRTLGYEQYF,TGTGCCAGCAGGACTCTCGGCTACGAGCAGTACTTC
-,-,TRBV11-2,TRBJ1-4,CASSRGRANEKLFF,TGTGCCAGCAGCCGAGGGCGGGCTAATGAAAAACTGTTTTTT
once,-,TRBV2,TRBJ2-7,CASTQVGARASYEQYF,TGTGCCAGCACCCAGGTGGGGGCGAGGGCCTCCTACGAGCAGTACTTC
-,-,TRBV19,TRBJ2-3,CASSISPWPDTQYF,TGTGCCAGTAGTATCTCCCCTTGGCCGGATACGCAGTATTTT
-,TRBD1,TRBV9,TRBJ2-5,CASSPMGQGAGETQYF,TGTGCCAGCAGCCCGATGGGACAGGGGGCAGGGGAGACCCAGTACTTC
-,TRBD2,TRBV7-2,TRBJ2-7,CASSLLAGGTHEQYF,TGTGCCAGCAGCTTACTAGCGGGAGGGACCCACGAGCAGTACTTC
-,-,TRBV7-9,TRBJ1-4,CASSGGGDHNEKLFF,TGTGCCAGCAGCGGGGGAGGAGACCATAATGAAAAACTGTTTTTT
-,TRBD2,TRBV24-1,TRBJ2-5,CATSDRTSGRETQYF,TGTGCCACCAGTGACCGGACTAGCGGGAGGGAGACCCAGTACTTC
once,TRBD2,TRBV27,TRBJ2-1,CASSSTSGSYNEQFF,TGTGCCAGCTCCTCCACTAGCGGGAGCTACAATGAGCAGTTCTTC
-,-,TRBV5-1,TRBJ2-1,CASSYYRDNEQFF,TGCGCCAGCAGCTATTACAGGGACAATGAGCAGTTCTTC
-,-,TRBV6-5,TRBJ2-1,CASHQERFSYNEQFF,TGTGCCAGCCACCAAGAGCGGTTTTCCTACAATGAGCAGTTCTTC
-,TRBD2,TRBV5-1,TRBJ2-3,CASSRTSGTYTDTQYF,TGCGCCAGCAGCAGGACTAGCGGGACCTACACAGATACGCAGTATTTT